These 8 T cell receptor beta chains came from one sample sequenced in a study of CD8 T cells in Susac syndrome. An amount of RNA that ranged from roughly 0.45 to 1 ug was reverse transcribed with random hexamers. MiXCR, applied by TCRdb to the immunoSEQ multiplex PCR reads, yields one record per CDR3 protein. The sample carries approximately 140,000 distinct CDR3 sequences, 94% recorded once. Material for sequencing was CD8+ T cells from PBMCs. These receptors all come from a human donor in good health.

This clonotype was observed once. The chain uses TRBV7-9 and TRBJ2-7, with 9 positions matching TRBD2. CDR3 length: 16 amino acids. With 5 bases clipped from V and 0 bases from J, the junction kept 8 bases outside the gene matches. The germline CDR1 and CDR2 sequences are SEHNR and FQNEAQ (reference sequence). CDR3 region: CASSGRTSASSYEQYF. As DNA, the CDR3 is TGTGCCAGCAGCGGCCGGACTAGCGCGAGCTCCTACGAGCAGTACTTC.

Worth noting for this clonotype: An end of the junction differs from the germline gene, which may be a read error. V gene TRBV18 combines with J gene TRBJ1-1; TRBD1 is a possible D gene (5 bases). Germline-derived CDR1 and CDR2 are KGHSH and LQKENI. The CDR3 spans 10 residues. For the CDR3, the DNA is TGTGCCAGCGCCGGGGGACGGCTTGACTTT. Its translation: CASAGGRLDF.

The chain uses TRBV7-8 and TRBJ1-3; D is unclear. This CDR3 region has 16 residues. V gave up 5 bases and J gave up 0 bases, with 14 bases separating them. Germline-derived CDR1 and CDR2 are SGHVS and FQNEAQ. The CDR3 region is CASSIGASGSGNTIYF. DNA for the CDR3: TGTGCCAGCAGCATAGGTGCTTCGGGCTCTGGAAACACCATATATTTT.

The chain has TRBV25-1 and TRBJ2-7; D gene uncertain. CDR3 length: 12 residues. Germline assignment: CDR1 MGHDK and CDR2 SYGVNS. Trimming cost V 7 bases and J 0 bases, with 7 bases left between them. The CDR3 spells CASTDVSYEQYF. CDR3 DNA sequence: TGTGCCAGCACCGACGTCTCCTACGAGCAGTACTTC.

The chain combines TRBV28 with TRBJ1-2; the D is unclear. Germline-derived CDR1 and CDR2 are MDHEN and SYDVKM. This CDR3 is 13 amino acids long. The ends were cut back, 3 bases at V and 6 bases at J, with 11 bases in the middle. The DNA of the CDR3 is TGTGCCAGCAGTTTGTCACCCCGGAATGGCTACACCTTC. It is translated as CASSLSPRNGYTF.

This rearrangement joins TRBV29-1 to TRBJ1-2, with TRBD1 matching 9 bases. The CDR3 runs to 14 residues. Germline CDR1 SQVTM, CDR2 ANQGSEA. V was clipped by 7 bases and J by 1 base; unmatched bases: 7. The CDR3 is CSAMGQGFNYGYTF. CDR3 DNA: TGCAGCGCCATGGGACAGGGTTTTAACTATGGCTACACCTTC.

The chain joins TRBV12-3 or TRBV12-4 to TRBJ2-7, with 7 bases that match TRBD2. The V and J ends lost 5 bases and 6 bases, in that order; junction bases with no gene match: 7. This CDR3 is built from 13 residues. CDR3 region: CASSPGTTFEQYF. The CDR3 coding sequence is TGTGCCAGCAGTCCCGGGACTACCTTCGAGCAGTACTTC.

The V and J genes are TRBV29-1 and TRBJ2-1; D is undetermined. V was clipped by 6 bases and J by 4 bases, with 13 bases between them. CDR1 SQVTM and CDR2 ANQGSEA come from the germline V gene. CDR3 length: 13 residues. CDR3 nucleotides: TGCAGCGTACCTGGGGATCGGTACAATGAGCAGTTCTTC. This sequence encodes CSVPGDRYNEQFF.